The 20 T cell receptor beta chains presented below share a single source sample, sequenced in a study of OX40 agonist ivuxolimab in advanced cancers. TCRdb's table, derived via immunoSEQ multiplex PCR, lists solely in-frame clones and lacks some. Of some 100,000 clones in the sample, roughly 80% are singletons; the top ten hold approximately 5%. This material consisted of CD4+ or CD8+ T cells sorted from blood, taken in a trial of the OX40 agonist ivuxolimab. The receptors were gathered from an adult with an advanced solid tumor such as melanoma, head and neck, liver or kidney cancer.

The rearrangement links TRBV5-6 to TRBJ2-1; D might be TRBD1 (5 bases). This CDR3 has 13 amino acids. V was cut by 2 bases and J by 9 bases, with 12 bases left in between. Per germline, CDR1 SGHDT and CDR2 YYEEEE. The CDR3, as DNA: TGTGCCAGCAGCTTTCGACAGCCGGGTGAGCAGTTCTTC. The encoded protein is CASSFRQPGEQFF.

The chain uses TRBV6-1 and TRBJ1-2, with unresolved D. This CDR3 is 13 amino acids long. V dropped 2 bases and J dropped 4 bases, with 8 bases sitting between them. Germline lookup yields CDR1 MNHNS and CDR2 SASEGT. The CDR3 DNA reads TGTGCCAGCAGTGAATCTGGTAGCTATGGCTACACCTTC. Protein: CASSESGSYGYTF.

The V call is TRBV9, the J call TRBJ2-7; D uncertain. This CDR3 region has 14 residues. With 9 bases removed from V and 2 bases from J, the gap between germline ends came to 18 bases. Per germline, CDR1 SGDLS and CDR2 YYNGEE. The CDR3 sequence is CATRDLGTAYEQYF. The CDR3 DNA follows: TGTGCCACCCGTGATCTGGGAACGGCCTACGAGCAGTACTTC.

The gene calls are TRBV2 and TRBJ1-5, with 9 bases aligning to TRBD1. Germline CDR1 SNHLY, CDR2 FYNNEI. The trim removed 6 bases at V and 2 bases at J, leaving 8 bases unmatched. The CDR3 runs 16 residues. The CDR3 reads CASRLPGQGGNQPQHF. CDR3 nucleotide sequence: TGTGCCAGCAGACTACCGGGACAGGGAGGCAATCAGCCCCAGCATTTT. The full variable domain, rest sourced from reference TRBV2 and TRBJ1-5, is EPEVTQTPSHQVTQMGQEVILRCVPISNHLYFYWYRQILGQKVEFLVSFYNNEISEKSEIFDDQFSVERPDGSNFTLKIRSTKLEDSAMYFCASRLPGQGGNQPQHFGDGTRLSIL.

CDR3 coding DNA: TGTGCCAGCAGCCAAGCCACCGGGACAGTCAACAATGAGCAGTTCTTC. It encodes CASSQATGTVNNEQFF. V gene TRBV14 combines with J gene TRBJ2-1, with 7 bases fitting TRBD1. Germline CDR1 SGHDN, CDR2 FVKESK. J lost 5 bases, V lost 1 base, and 8 bases had no gene match. The CDR3 is 16 residues long.

This chain uses TRBV7-9 with TRBJ2-5; D perhaps matches TRBD1 (5 bases). The CDR3 has 17 residues. The germline V gene encodes CDR1 SEHNR and CDR2 FQNEAQ (reference sequence). Trimming took 1 base from V and 5 from J, leaving 20 bases between them. The CDR3 bases are TGTGCCAGCAGCTTAGATGGCAGGGCCCGAATCCTTGAGACCCAGTACTTC. This sequence encodes CASSLDGRARILETQYF.

This chain links TRBV10-3 with TRBJ1-1, with D unresolved. CDR1 is ENHRY and CDR2 is SYGVKD in the germline V gene. V lost 4 bases, J lost 3 bases, and 9 bases lay in between. The CDR3 runs to 13 residues. This chain's CDR3 is CAISAGSDTEAFF. As DNA, the CDR3 is TGTGCCATCAGTGCAGGCAGTGACACTGAAGCTTTCTTT.

V gene TRBV2 combines with J gene TRBJ1-5, with 7 bases identical to TRBD1. The CDR3 has 17 amino acids. The junction had 8 bases not matched to a gene; V was cut back by 0 bases and J by 3 bases. In germline, CDR1 is SNHLY, CDR2 FYNNEI. CDR3 sequence reads: CASSEARGQHYNQPQHF. CDR3 in DNA: TGTGCCAGCAGTGAAGCGCGGGGACAGCACTACAATCAGCCCCAGCATTTT.

The chain has TRBV6-5 and TRBJ1-5; D gene uncertain. Trimming stripped 2 bases from V and 2 bases from J, with 4 bases between. Looked up from germline, CDR1 is MNHEY and CDR2 is SVGAGI. The CDR3 totals 13 residues. In DNA form, the CDR3 reads TGTGCCAGCAGTTACGAGGGCAATCAGCCCCAGCATTTT. Translation gives CASSYEGNQPQHF.

The chain uses TRBV5-5 and TRBJ1-4; D is possibly TRBD1 (6 bases). Germline loops: CDR1 SGHKS, CDR2 YYEKEE (reference sequence). The CDR3 spans 14 residues. Trimming removed 1 base from V and 8 bases from J, with 12 bases in between. The CDR3 loop is CASSLTGPWEKLFF. Written as DNA, the CDR3 is TGTGCCAGCAGCTTGACAGGGCCTTGGGAAAAACTGTTTTTT.

The chain joins TRBV15 to TRBJ1-6; D ambiguous. Germline CDR1 and CDR2: LNHNV and YYDKDF (reference sequence). The CDR3 consists of 15 residues. V dropped 0 bases and J dropped 7 bases, with 10 bases sitting between them. The CDR3 here is CATSRDRSSNSPLHF. CDR3 sequence (DNA): TGTGCCACCAGCAGAGATAGGTCCAGCAATTCACCCCTCCACTTT.

This chain links TRBV19 with TRBJ2-3; the match to TRBD1 covers 8 bases. The CDR3 contains 16 residues. CDR1 is LNHDA, CDR2 SQIVND, per germline (reference sequence). The V gene end was trimmed by 7 bases and the J gene end by 1 base; junction bases not matched to a gene: 10. The CDR3 reads CASTPRKTGGTDTQYF. The CDR3 DNA sequence: TGTGCCAGTACCCCGCGGAAGACAGGGGGCACAGATACGCAGTATTTT.

V is TRBV4-1 and J is TRBJ1-1; 10 bases line up with TRBD1. Germline-derived CDR1 and CDR2 are MGHRA and YSYEKL. The CDR3 loop spans 13 amino acids. J lost 5 bases, V lost 4 bases, and 1 base had no gene match. CDR3 nucleotides: TGCGCCAGCAGCCGGACAGGGGGGACTGAAGCTTTCTTT. It encodes CASSRTGGTEAFF.

J is TRBJ2-7 and V is TRBV19, with 11 bases matching TRBD1. Germline CDR1 is LNHDA and CDR2 is SQIVND (reference sequence). This CDR3 region has 14 residues. Unmatched junction bases numbered 4, after V lost 5 bases and J lost 4 bases. The CDR3 here is CASSWTGGRYEQYF. CDR3 nucleotides: TGTGCCAGTAGTTGGACAGGGGGCAGGTACGAGCAGTACTTC.

The V gene is TRBV9, the J gene TRBJ1-4, with 8 bases identical to TRBD1. The junction had 5 bases not matched to a gene; V was cut back by 0 bases and J by 1 base. The CDR3 is 17 residues long. Germline loops: CDR1 SGDLS, CDR2 YYNGEE. As DNA, the CDR3 is TGTGCCAGCAGCGTAGCTACTACAGGGGGAACTAATGAAAAACTGTTTTTT. This codes for CASSVATTGGTNEKLFF.

The V gene is TRBV11-3, the J gene TRBJ1-1; D remains ambiguous. The V end was cut by 1 base, the J end by 1 base, with 10 bases between. The CDR3 runs 15 residues. The germline V gene encodes CDR1 SGHNT and CDR2 YENEEA. CDR3 in DNA: TGTGCCAGCAGCTTAGTTGGGAACCCGAACACTGAAGCTTTCTTT. Protein product: CASSLVGNPNTEAFF.

This chain uses TRBV11-2 with TRBJ1-2; D unresolved. CDR3 size: 14 residues. The germline gives CDR1 SGHAT, CDR2 FQNNGV. V was cut by 2 bases and J by 5 bases, with 12 bases left in between. The CDR3 DNA is TGTGCCAGCAGCTTATGGCCATCGGGATATGGCTACACCTTC. The encoded protein is CASSLWPSGYGYTF.

The rearrangement links TRBV14 to TRBJ2-7; no clear D. Germline assignment: CDR1 SGHDN and CDR2 FVKESK. The CDR3 length is 12 residues. Trimming took off 0 bases at V and 5 bases at J, with 5 bases between the two ends. CDR3 DNA sequence: TGTGCCAGCAGCCAAGATCGGCACGAGCAGTACTTC. Protein product: CASSQDRHEQYF.

The chain joins TRBV7-2 to TRBJ1-1; D is undetermined. Germline values: CDR1 SGHTA, CDR2 FQGNSA. V gave up 3 bases and J gave up 3 bases, with 14 bases separating them. CDR3 length equals 15 residues. This CDR3 reads CASSLPQKADTEAFF. CDR3 sequence (DNA): TGTGCCAGCAGCTTGCCCCAAAAAGCGGACACTGAAGCTTTCTTT. Full variable domain (outside the CDR3, taken from reference TRBV7-2 and TRBJ1-1): GAGVSQSPSNKVTEKGKDVELRCDPISGHTALYWYRQSLGQGLEFLIYFQGNSAPDKSGLPSDRFSAERTGGSVSTLTIQRTQQEDSAVYLCASSLPQKADTEAFFGQGTRLTVV.

This clone has a single count. CDR3 in DNA: TGTGCCAGCAGCTTAATGGGAAACGGGGAGCTGTTTTTT. Residues: CASSLMGNGELFF. The chain recombines TRBV7-3 with TRBJ2-2; D gene unclear. Germline lookup yields CDR1 SGHTA and CDR2 FQGTGA. The V and J ends lost 1 base and 7 bases respectively, with 7 bases between them. CDR3 length: 13 residues. The whole variable domain, remainder taken from reference TRBV7-3 and TRBJ2-2, is GAGVSQTPSNKVTEKGKYVELRCDPISGHTALYWYRQSLGQGPEFLIYFQGTGAADDSGLPNDRFFAVRPEGSVSTLKIQRTERGDSAVYLCASSLMGNGELFFGEGSRLTVL.